Below, 23 T cell receptor beta chains from the same sample are listed, as sequenced in a study of T cells in Graves' hyperthyroidism and ophthalmopathy. Template material for amplifying TCR beta CDR3 regions consisted of RNA transcripts. The study used the HTBI primer set for a first-round RT-PCR of the TCR CDR3. TCRdb re-called the multiplex PCR reads through MiXCR, storing one row per CDR3 protein. The repertoire includes a few hundred thousand distinct CDR3 sequences, approximately 18% of them detected once, and 35% to 50% sits in the top ten. What was sequenced was blood. These receptors all stem from a man aged 18 to 30 with Graves' ophthalmopathy.

This clonotype was detected many times. The chain employs TRBV2 and TRBJ1-3; 7 nucleotides match TRBD1. J lost 0 bases, V lost 6 bases, and 5 bases had no gene match. There are 15 residues in the CDR3. In germline, CDR1 is SNHLY, CDR2 FYNNEI. The DNA of the CDR3 is TGTGCCAGCAGGGGGGACAGCTACTCTGGAAACACCATATATTTT. Its protein is CASRGDSYSGNTIYF.

The chain employs TRBV6-4 and TRBJ2-2, with 13 bases identical to TRBD2. CDR3 length: 16 amino acids. The V gene end was trimmed by 10 bases and the J gene end by 8 bases; junction bases not matched to a gene: 13. CDR1 and CDR2 (germline): MRHNA, SNTAGT. The CDR3 nucleotides are TGTGCCACCCTCTCAGGACTAGCGGGGGAAGTTGGGGAGCTGTTTTTT. Encoded protein: CATLSGLAGEVGELFF.

The rearrangement links TRBV7-9 to TRBJ2-1; 10 positions agree with TRBD2. Matching the DNA end better, TRBJ2-7 makes the J call doubtful. The CDR3 covers 17 residues. Germline CDR1 is SEHNR and CDR2 is FQNEAQ (reference sequence). Here the CDR3 DNA reads TGTGCCAGCAGTCGGGACTCTAGCGGGGGCCTCTACAATGAGCAGTACTTC. Its protein product is CASSRDSSGGLYNEQYF.

This clonotype was detected ten times or more. This sequence joins TRBV11-3 and TRBJ1-4; no clear D. Germline CDR1 and CDR2: SGHNT and YENEEA. The CDR3 is made up of 14 amino acids. V was clipped by 2 bases and J by 2 bases, with 6 bases between them. The chain's CDR3 is CASSLPGTNEKLFF. CDR3 DNA sequence: TGTGCCAGCAGCTTACCCGGGACTAATGAAAAACTGTTTTTT.

There are many counts of this clonotype. The chain couples TRBV3-1 to TRBJ1-5; tentative D call: TRBD1 (6 bases). The V gene's germline CDR1 is LGHDT and CDR2 YNNKEL (reference sequence). This CDR3 has 19 amino acids. V lost 1 base and J 0 bases, leaving 19 bases between the germline ends. The CDR3, as DNA: TGTGCCAGCAGCCAAGTTCCCCGACGGACAGTTAATAGCAATCAGCCCCAGCATTTT. This sequence encodes CASSQVPRRTVNSNQPQHF. The whole variable domain, remainder taken from reference TRBV3-1 and TRBJ1-5, is DTAVSQTPKYLVTQMGNDKSIKCEQNLGHDTMYWYKQDSKKFLKIMFSYNNKELIINETVPNRFSPKSPDKAHLNLHINSLELGDSAVYFCASSQVPRRTVNSNQPQHFGDGTRLSIL.

The CDR3 region is CSAREGNLAGELFF. CDR3 nucleotides: TGCAGTGCTAGAGAGGGTAACCTTGCCGGGGAGCTGTTTTTT. This chain joins TRBV20-1 and TRBJ2-2; D uncertain. V was cut by 0 bases and J by 6 bases, with 11 bases left in between. CDR3 length: 14 residues. Germline V gives CDR1 DFQATT, CDR2 SNEGSKA (reference sequence).

This clonotype was seen a handful of times. This sequence joins TRBV18 and TRBJ2-5, with no clear D. The CDR3 loop spans 14 amino acids. Trimming pared 4 bases from V and 0 bases from J, leaving 9 bases between. Germline V gives CDR1 KGHSH, CDR2 LQKENI. The CDR3 here is CASSRNGYQETQYF. The CDR3 nucleotides are TGTGCCAGCTCACGAAACGGCTACCAAGAGACCCAGTACTTC.

The V call is TRBV6-1, the J call TRBJ2-5, with a possible D match to TRBD1 (6 bases). V shed 2 bases and J shed 13 bases, with 17 bases lying between them. Germline lookup yields CDR1 MNHNS and CDR2 SASEGT. The CDR3 extends over 13 amino acids. Here the CDR3 DNA reads TGTGCCAGCAGTGAAACAATGGGACAAGGACGGTACTTC. Its protein product is CASSETMGQGRYF.

This clonotype was seen a few times. A single base separates this from a much larger clone, so it may be a read error. The V gene is TRBV10-3, the J gene TRBJ2-2; D is unresolved. The CDR3 has 13 residues. Germline V gene data show CDR1 as ENHRY and CDR2 as SYGVKD. CDR3 loop: CATSEPNTGELFF. CDR3 coding DNA: TGTGCCACCAGTGAACCGAACACCGGGGAGCTGTTTTTT.

The V call is TRBV19, the J call TRBJ1-2, with TRBD1 matching over 7 bases. Unmatched junction bases numbered 5, after V lost 6 bases and J lost 1 base. The CDR3 contains 14 residues. Germline V CDR1 and CDR2: LNHDA, SQIVND (reference sequence). The CDR3 region is CASSRDRNNYGYTF. Here the CDR3 DNA reads TGTGCCAGTAGCCGGGACAGAAATAACTATGGCTACACCTTC.

The chain couples TRBV4-2 to TRBJ2-2; D not certain. CDR1 and CDR2 from the germline V gene are LGHNA and YNFKEQ. CDR3 length: 15 amino acids. The V and J ends lost 4 bases and 3 bases respectively, with 12 bases between them. CDR3 protein: CASSRNREDTGELFF. CDR3 DNA: TGTGCCAGCAGCCGAAATAGGGAAGACACCGGGGAGCTGTTTTTT.

In this sample, this clonotype turned up many times. V usage is TRBV6-1 and J usage is TRBJ1-5, with D unclear. CDR1 is MNHNS, CDR2 SASEGT, per germline. The CDR3 consists of 15 residues. V lost 6 bases and J lost 2, with 14 bases in between. The CDR3 DNA is TGTGCCAGCAGGCCCCGGGAGTCAGGCAATCAGCCCCAGCATTTT. Protein: CASRPRESGNQPQHF.

This clonotype was seen repeatedly, ten times or more. The chain's CDR3 is CASSPRRFETLKFF. The CDR3 nucleotides read TGTGCCAGCAGCCCGCGAAGATTTGAGACCTTGAAGTTCTTC. The rearrangement uses TRBV7-8 and TRBJ2-1; no definite D call. CDR3 length equals 14 residues. V lost 5 bases and J lost 14, with 22 bases in between. CDR1 is SGHVS, CDR2 FQNEAQ, per germline. The variable domain in full, completed from reference TRBV7-8 and TRBJ2-1, reads GAGVSQSPRYKVAKRGQDVALRCDPISGHVSLFWYQQALGQGPEFLTYFQNEAQLDKSGLPSDRFFAERPEGSVSTLKIQRTQQEDSAVYLCASSPRRFETLKFFGPGTRLTVL.

This clonotype came up many times. The CDR3 nucleotides are TGTGCCAGCAGCTTCGATCAGGGGTACACAGATACGCAGTATTTT. Protein: CASSFDQGYTDTQYF. The chain couples TRBV7-3 to TRBJ2-3; D is perhaps TRBD1 (6 bases). The V gene's germline CDR1 is SGHTA and CDR2 FQGTGA. The CDR3 runs to 15 residues. Between the trimmed V and J ends, which lost 3 bases and 2 bases, there was a span of 12 bases.

The rearrangement joins TRBV6-1 to TRBJ2-7; 12 bases map to TRBD1. V trimming: 5 bases; J trimming: 3 bases; junction bases outside the gene matches: 2. The CDR3 runs 14 residues. Germline CDR1 is MNHNS and CDR2 is SASEGT. Here the CDR3 reads CASSRDRGLYEQYF. In DNA, the CDR3 is TGTGCCAGCAGTCGGGACAGGGGGCTCTACGAGCAGTACTTC.

This clonotype was counted many times. The genes are TRBV27 and TRBJ2-5, with D possibly matching TRBD1 (6 bases). V shed 0 bases and J shed 5 bases, with 16 bases lying between them. CDR1 is MNHEY and CDR2 is SMNVEV in the germline V gene (reference sequence). CDR3 length: 16 amino acids. Written as DNA, the CDR3 is TGTGCCAGCAGTTTATCCCTGACAGGCCCAGTGGAGACCCAGTACTTC. It is translated as CASSLSLTGPVETQYF.

This clonotype was found many times. V usage is TRBV7-2 and J usage is TRBJ1-2; TRBD1 is a possible D gene (6 bases). Deletions cut 5 bases from V and 0 bases from J, with 13 bases between. This CDR3 has 15 residues. Germline loops: CDR1 SGHTA, CDR2 FQGNSA. For the CDR3, the DNA is TGTGCCAGCAGCCCGCAGGGGACTGCTAACTATGGCTACACCTTC. Encoded protein: CASSPQGTANYGYTF.

This clonotype showed up many times. The J gene is TRBJ2-3, the V gene TRBV7-3; D call uncertain. The CDR3 has 13 amino acids. The germline gives CDR1 SGHTA, CDR2 FQGTGA. The V end lost 5 bases, the J end lost 1 base, and 7 bases lay between the germline ends. The CDR3 reads CASSARGTDTQYF. Here the CDR3 DNA reads TGTGCCAGCAGCGCTAGGGGCACAGATACGCAGTATTTT. Full variable domain (rest looked up from reference TRBV7-3 and TRBJ2-3): GAGVSQTPSNKVTEKGKYVELRCDPISGHTALYWYRQSLGQGPEFLIYFQGTGAADDSGLPNDRFFAVRPEGSVSTLKIQRTERGDSAVYLCASSARGTDTQYFGPGTRLTVL.

This clonotype was observed many times. V usage is TRBV28 and J usage is TRBJ1-2; TRBD1 agrees at 7 bases. The CDR3 totals 14 residues. V shed 6 bases, J shed 3 bases, and the junction held 7 bases outside the gene matches. Germline V gene lookup returns CDR1 MDHEN and CDR2 SYDVKM. The CDR3 spells CASRLTGPYYGYTF. The CDR3 nucleotides are TGTGCCAGCAGGCTGACAGGGCCCTACTATGGCTACACCTTC.

A few counts support this clonotype. The rearrangement links TRBV24-1 to TRBJ1-4; D is undetermined. V shed 5 bases and J shed 0 bases, with 6 bases lying between them. The CDR3 is 14 residues long. Germline CDR1 and CDR2: KGHDR and SFDVKD. CDR3 protein: CATSGGATNEKLFF. The CDR3 DNA sequence: TGTGCCACCAGTGGTGGCGCAACTAATGAAAAACTGTTTTTT.

This clonotype turned up a few times. CDR3 region: CASSLAGEFWAPLHF. CDR3 coding DNA: TGTGCCAGCAGCTTAGCTGGGGAATTTTGGGCACCCCTCCACTTT. This chain uses TRBV7-9 with TRBJ1-6, with D hard to call. This CDR3 is built from 15 residues. Deletions cut 0 bases from V and 11 bases from J, with 14 bases between. The germline CDR1 and CDR2 sequences are SEHNR and FQNEAQ (reference sequence).

This clonotype showed up many times. This chain uses TRBV18 with TRBJ1-2; 7 nucleotides line up with TRBD1. CDR3 size: 13 residues. Unmatched junction bases numbered 3, after V lost 2 bases and J lost 6 bases. Germline-derived CDR1 and CDR2 are KGHSH and LQKENI. CDR3 DNA: TGTGCCAGCTCACCAACAGGGGAGGATGGCTACACCTTC. It translates to CASSPTGEDGYTF.

This clonotype was counted a few times. The rearrangement uses TRBV7-6 and TRBJ2-3, with 12 bases that match TRBD2. Trimming cost V 3 bases and J 1 base; bases outside gene matches: 8. Germline V gives CDR1 SGHVS, CDR2 FNYEAQ. There are 18 residues in the CDR3. For the CDR3, the DNA is TGTGCCAGCAGCTTGGTGTCTAGCGGGGGGGCCGGCACAGATACGCAGTATTTT. Its protein is CASSLVSSGGAGTDTQYF.